The rows below give T cell receptor beta chains drawn from one sample of a study of Ad26.COV2.S vaccination and SARS-CoV-2 variants. Some clones are missing from TCRdb's copy, which holds only in-frame ones; the method was immunoSEQ multiplex PCR. The sample shows about 410,000 clones, over 80% of them seen only once. This specimen consisted of peripheral blood, obtained in a trial of Ad26.COV2.S vaccine versus placebo. Receptors were obtained from a person aged 18-65 years who received the Ad26.COV2.S COVID-19 vaccine or a placebo. CDR3s include the opening cysteine and the closing phenylalanine or tryptophan. The D gene is left open where the match is weak. The listing skips clone size in some rows; elsewhere it reads once, few, many or a size class.

V	size	J	D	DNA	CDR3
TRBV7-9	few	TRBJ2-7	TRBD1	TGTGCCAGCAGCTTAGCACAGGGGGCGCACGAGCAGTACTTC	CASSLAQGAHEQYF
TRBV4-3	-	TRBJ2-1	TRBD2	TGCGCCAGCAGCCAAGTGTCTAGCGGGGATGAGCAGTTCTTC	CASSQVSSGDEQFF
TRBV6-1	-	TRBJ1-1	-	TGTGCCAGCAGTGAGAGGCAGGGGAGGAACACTGAAGCTTTCTTT	CASSERQGRNTEAFF
TRBV5-1	once	TRBJ1-6	-	TGCGCCAGCAGTATCCTAGGGAATAATTCACCCCTCCACTTT	CASSILGNNSPLHF
TRBV23-1	-	TRBJ2-5	TRBD1	TGCGCCAGCAGTCAACGACAGGGGCCGAAAGAGACCCAGTACTTC	CASSQRQGPKETQYF
TRBV27	-	TRBJ2-5	-	TGTGCCAGTAGTTTATCGAGGTTGGAGACCCAGTACTTC	CASSLSRLETQYF
TRBV12-3/TRBV12-4	-	TRBJ2-3	-	TGTGCCAGCAGCCCCGGGGGATCAGATACGCAGTATTTT	CASSPGGSDTQYF
TRBV28	-	TRBJ2-2	-	TGTGCCAGCAGTTTATTTGGCAAAGCGAACACCGGGGAGCTGTTTTTT	CASSLFGKANTGELFF
TRBV5-6	once	TRBJ2-2	-	TGTGCCAGCAGCTTGGAGGTAGTATACACCGGGGAGCTGTTTTTT	CASSLEVVYTGELFF
TRBV11-2	-	TRBJ2-3	-	TGTGCCAGCAGGCGGCGCACAGATACGCAGTATTTT	CASRRRTDTQYF
TRBV7-8	-	TRBJ2-7	-	TGTGCCAGCAGCCCCCGGCCCTACGAGCAGTACTTC	CASSPRPYEQYF
TRBV7-9	-	TRBJ1-5	-	TGTGCCAGCAGTTCAGGGGATCAGCCCCAGCATTTT	CASSSGDQPQHF
TRBV27	-	TRBJ1-6	TRBD1	TGTGCCAGCAGTTCCCTGGGGACAGGGTATAATTCACCCCTCCACTTT	CASSSLGTGYNSPLHF
TRBV6-6	-	TRBJ1-2	-	TGTGCCAGCAGTTATAAAGGGGATGGCTACACCTTC	CASSYKGDGYTF
TRBV5-4	-	TRBJ2-1	TRBD2	TGTGCCAGCAGCCCGGGACTAGCGATCCATGAGCAGTTCTTC	CASSPGLAIHEQFF
TRBV5-1	-	TRBJ1-2	TRBD1	TGCGCCAGCAGCTTGGGACAGGGAGTGGGTGGCTACACCTTC	CASSLGQGVGGYTF
TRBV18	once	TRBJ2-1	-	TGTGCCAGCTCACCCCTTCGGGGGGCGGGGAATGAGCAGTTCTTC	CASSPLRGAGNEQFF
TRBV7-2	-	TRBJ2-5	-	TGTGCCAGCAGTTCACACCCTAACGGTAACCAAGAGACCCAGTACTTC	CASSSHPNGNQETQYF
TRBV7-2	-	TRBJ2-1	-	TGTGCCAGCAGCCCATACTTATACAATGAGCAGTTCTTC	CASSPYLYNEQFF
TRBV19	few	TRBJ1-5	-	TGTGCCAGCACCTCTGACAGGTTCAATCAGCCCCAGCATTTT	CASTSDRFNQPQHF
TRBV25-1	-	TRBJ2-7	-	TGTGCCAGCAGTTATCTCTCGGGCGGGGTATTTGAGCAGTACTTC	CASSYLSGGVFEQYF
TRBV7-2	-	TRBJ2-1	-	TGTGCCAGCAGCTTGAGGGGGGCCTACAATGAGCAGTTCTTC	CASSLRGAYNEQFF
TRBV12-3/TRBV12-4	-	TRBJ2-3	-	TGTGCCAGCTTCTCTAGCACAGATACGCAGTATTTT	CASFSSTDTQYF
TRBV15	-	TRBJ2-3	TRBD1	TGTGCCACCAGCAGAGATCTCAGGACAGGGAAAAGTGATACGCAGTATTTT	CATSRDLRTGKSDTQYF
TRBV7-9	few	TRBJ1-3	-	TGTGCCAGCAGCCGCCGTCGTCTTTGGGTGGAAGGAAACACCATATATTTT	CASSRRRLWVEGNTIYF
TRBV13	-	TRBJ1-6	-	TGTGCCAGCAGCCGGGGCCTCGGTAATTCACCCCTCCACTTT	CASSRGLGNSPLHF
TRBV3-1/TRBV3-2	-	TRBJ2-5	TRBD2	TGTGCCAGCAGCCAAGATCTGTGGACTAGCGGGGGGGCGTCGAAGACCCAGTACTTC	CASSQDLWTSGGASKTQYF
TRBV12-3/TRBV12-4	-	TRBJ2-1	-	TGTGCCAGCAGTTTACGGTACAATGAGCAGTTCTTC	CASSLRYNEQFF
TRBV7-6	-	TRBJ2-7	-	TGTGCCAGCAGCACCGGACAGACCTACGAGCAGTACTTC	CASSTGQTYEQYF
TRBV10-3	-	TRBJ1-1	-	TGTGCCATCAGATCCCAGGGTTCTACTAGCCAAGCTTTCTTT	CAIRSQGSTSQAFF
TRBV5-1	-	TRBJ2-7	-	TGCGCCAGCAGCGGAGGGACGGTGAGCTCCTACGAGCAGTACTTC	CASSGGTVSSYEQYF
TRBV5-4	-	TRBJ1-1	-	TGTGCCAGCACCATCAGGGCGTTGAACACTGAAGCTTTCTTT	CASTIRALNTEAFF
TRBV5-6	once	TRBJ2-4	-	TGTGCCAGCAGCTTGGTATCGGGGGTGAGGAACATTCAGTACTTC	CASSLVSGVRNIQYF
TRBV27	-	TRBJ2-1	TRBD1	TGTGCCAGCAGTTCGGGACAGGGGACCTACAATGAGCAGTTCTTC	CASSSGQGTYNEQFF
TRBV19	-	TRBJ1-1	-	TGTGCCAGTATTGGCAGTCTTGAAGCTTTCTTT	CASIGSLEAFF
TRBV25-1	-	TRBJ1-1	-	TGTGCCAGCCAGGGGCGCATGAACACTGAAGCTTTCTTT	CASQGRMNTEAFF
TRBV5-8	-	TRBJ1-6	-	TGTGCCAGCAGCATCTGGGACGGCGCAATTTCACCCCTCCACTTT	CASSIWDGAISPLHF
TRBV7-2	-	TRBJ2-2	-	TGTGCCAGCAGCTTAGAAGGGGCGGCGGGGGAGCTGTTTTTT	CASSLEGAAGELFF
TRBV19	-	TRBJ2-3	-	TGTGCCAGTAGTGGAGGGTCCGGCACAGATACGCAGTATTTT	CASSGGSGTDTQYF
TRBV18	once	TRBJ2-1	-	TGTGCCAGCTCACCCGACGCGGAGCAGTTCTTC	CASSPDAEQFF
TRBV25-1	-	TRBJ1-1	-	TGTGCCAGCAGTGTTTATATTTTCGCTGAAGCTTTCTTT	CASSVYIFAEAFF
TRBV24-1	-	TRBJ2-5	TRBD1	TGTGCCACCAGTGACGACAGACAGGGACAGACCCAGTACTTC	CATSDDRQGQTQYF
TRBV5-8	once	TRBJ1-3	TRBD1	TGTGCCAGCAGCAACCAGGGGGTATCTGGAAACACCATATATTTT	CASSNQGVSGNTIYF
TRBV5-4	-	TRBJ1-6	-	TGTGCCAGCAGCTCAGGAAATTCACCCCTCCACTTT	CASSSGNSPLHF
TRBV5-4	-	TRBJ1-2	TRBD1	TGTGCCAGCAGCCTCGACAGGGTCGGTAACTATGGCTACACCTTC	CASSLDRVGNYGYTF
TRBV7-9	-	TRBJ2-4	-	TGTGCCAGCAGCTTAGCGGGGACTTTGAACATTCAGTACTTC	CASSLAGTLNIQYF
TRBV9	-	TRBJ1-3	TRBD1	TGTGCCAGCAGCCCAACGACAGGGGGAGCTGGAAACACCATATATTTT	CASSPTTGGAGNTIYF
TRBV4-3	once	TRBJ1-2	-	TGCGCCAGCAGCCACCTCGACAGGAACAACTATGGCTACACCTTC	CASSHLDRNNYGYTF
TRBV5-1	-	TRBJ1-6	-	TGCGCCAGCAGCTCCCGACAGCTACATAATTCACCCCTCCACTTT	CASSSRQLHNSPLHF
TRBV15	-	TRBJ1-3	-	TGTGCCACCAGCAGAGATAGTCTTGGACACAACACCATATATTTT	CATSRDSLGHNTIYF
TRBV5-6	-	TRBJ1-3	-	TGTGCCAGCAGCTTGCTGGGCGTCTCTGGAAACACCATATATTTT	CASSLLGVSGNTIYF
TRBV29-1	-	TRBJ1-1	-	TGCAGCGGGGGGTTTGGGCGGAACACTGAAGCTTTCTTT	CSGGFGRNTEAFF
TRBV27	-	TRBJ2-4	TRBD2	TGTGCCAGCAGTTTAACGGGGGGGCAATTATTAGGTCAGTACTTC	CASSLTGGQLLGQYF
TRBV12-5	-	TRBJ2-2	-	TGTGCTAGTGGTTTGGTAGCGACAGGAAAATTCAACACCGGGGAGCTGTTTTTT	CASGLVATGKFNTGELFF
TRBV27	-	TRBJ2-2	-	TGTGCCAGCGGATCGGGGGCGGAAGGGGAGCTGTTTTTT	CASGSGAEGELFF
TRBV5-1	-	TRBJ1-2	-	TGCGCCAGCAGCCCACAGACGACAGGCGAGAACTATGGCTACACCTTC	CASSPQTTGENYGYTF